This T cell receptor (beta chain) derives from a study of T-cell memory formation after mild COVID-19. Across the whole study: Largely donor-specific TCR clusters were found.

Study results and limitations: Contracting clones, day 15 to 85, had balanced CD4/CD8, and later expanders favored CD4+. Mainly CM and EM harbored the contracting CD4+ clones; mainly EMRA harbored the CD8+ ones.

In the case of this clonotype: Its specificity is unknown.

Barcoded TCR alpha and TCR beta cDNA libraries with UMIs came from 5'RACE using constant-segment primers. TCRdb itself ran the 5' RACE reads through MiXCR, one entry per CDR3 protein. Found here are about 340,000 distinct CDR3 sequences, around 20% of them singletons; the top ten hold over 20%. Per germline, CDR1 LNHDA and CDR2 SQIVND (reference sequence). Trimming removed 5 bases from V and 5 bases from J; junction bases left unmatched: 6. The CDR3 has 14 amino acids. The sequencing sample was made of PBMCs or a T cell subset sorted from them (not recorded which). V usage is TRBV19 and J usage is TRBJ2-3; 8 positions agree with TRBD1. The sequence was obtained from a young man who had mild COVID-19 (a few samples of this study predate the infection). Cell type and time point are not known. CDR3 DNA sequence: TGTGCCAGTAGTTGGGCAGGGGGCAGAGATACGCAGTATTTT. Translating it yields CASSWAGGRDTQYF.